These T cell receptor beta chains were read from a single sample in a study of blood T cell repertoires in COVID-19. Clones were read by immunoSEQ multiplex PCR, and TCRdb kept only the in-frame ones, dropping some. This sample has hundreds of thousands of clones, with 85% found just once. Specimen: PBMCs or T cells enriched from blood (not recorded which). These receptors came from a woman aged 45-65 years who had recovered from COVID-19. The CDR3 runs from the conserved cysteine through the conserved F or W. The D gene is left open where the match is weak. Only some rows state a clone size, as once, few, many or a class for expanded clones.

TGTGCCTGGAGCAGGGCCTCCTACGAGCAGTACTTC	CAWSRASYEQYF	-	-	TRBV30	TRBJ2-7
TGCGCCAGCAGCCAAGGATCCGGGTATAAAGCGGGGGGCCGGGAGCTGTTTTTT	CASSQGSGYKAGGRELFF	TRBD2	-	TRBV4-1	TRBJ2-2
TGTGCCAGCGGCCAGGGGGCTGGAGGCTACACCTTC	CASGQGAGGYTF	TRBD1	-	TRBV2	TRBJ1-2
TGTGCCACCAGAGCGGGGTTCCAGGAGGGGACAGATACGCAGTATTTT	CATRAGFQEGTDTQYF	TRBD2	-	TRBV28	TRBJ2-3
TGTGCCAGCAAGGGGGATACCTACGAGCAGTACTTC	CASKGDTYEQYF	-	-	TRBV6-5	TRBJ2-7
TGCGCCAGCACATTCGGGGGGACCTCCTACGAGCAGTACTTC	CASTFGGTSYEQYF	TRBD2	-	TRBV10-2	TRBJ2-7
TGTGCTAGTGGTGGCGGGACGGCGGGGGGGCAGCAAGATACGCAGTATTTT	CASGGGTAGGQQDTQYF	TRBD2	-	TRBV12-5	TRBJ2-3
TGTGCCAGTAGTGACCGAATAAGGGGGAACACTGAAGCTTTCTTT	CASSDRIRGNTEAFF	-	-	TRBV19	TRBJ1-1
TGCGCCAGCAGCCCAACCCCAGGATCTAACTATGGCTACACCTTC	CASSPTPGSNYGYTF	-	-	TRBV4-1	TRBJ1-2
TGTGCCAGTAGTACCTGGGGACAGGCGAGCAATCAGCCCCAGCATTTT	CASSTWGQASNQPQHF	TRBD1	-	TRBV19	TRBJ1-5
TGTGCCAGTAGTAAATATGGTAGCGGCCGAAGTATCACTAGCACAGATACGCAGTATTTT	CASSKYGSGRSITSTDTQYF	-	once	TRBV19	TRBJ2-3
TGTGCCAGCAGCTTGGCCTCCGTCTATGGCTACACCTTC	CASSLASVYGYTF	-	-	TRBV5-6	TRBJ1-2
TGCGCCAGCTCCCCGTGGACAGGGAATTCACCCCTCCACTTT	CASSPWTGNSPLHF	TRBD1	-	TRBV10-2	TRBJ1-6
TGTGCCAGCAGCCACCTCGCGCCAGATACGCAGTATTTT	CASSHLAPDTQYF	-	-	TRBV7-8	TRBJ2-3
TGTGCCAGCTCACCGGAACCGGGGGGAACTAACTATGGCTACACCTTC	CASSPEPGGTNYGYTF	-	few	TRBV18	TRBJ1-2
TGTGCCTGGAGTGTATCAGGGGATGAAAAACTGTTTTTT	CAWSVSGDEKLFF	-	once	TRBV30	TRBJ1-4
TGTGCCACCAGCAGGGCCACAGGGGCTGAAGCTTTCTTT	CATSRATGAEAFF	TRBD1	-	TRBV15	TRBJ1-1
TGTGCCTTTTCCGACAGGGGGACAGATACGCAGTATTTT	CAFSDRGTDTQYF	TRBD1	-	TRBV30	TRBJ2-3
TGTGCCAGCAGCCACGGATTCAAAGGGGGGGGGAGCAGCACAGATACGCAGTATTTT	CASSHGFKGGGSSTDTQYF	-	-	TRBV3-1/TRBV3-2	TRBJ2-3
TGTGCCAGCAGCTTAGCGGGGCGGAGTACTGAAGCTTTCTTT	CASSLAGRSTEAFF	-	-	TRBV7-9	TRBJ1-1
TGTGCCTGGAGTGTTGGACAGAGCAATCAGCCCCAACATTTT	CAWSVGQSNQPQHF	-	-	TRBV30	TRBJ1-5
TGTGCCAGCAGTCGCACAGGGGCTAGCAATCAGCCCCAGCATTTT	CASSRTGASNQPQHF	TRBD1	few	TRBV2	TRBJ1-5
TGTGCCAGCAGCCTGACAGACAATCAGCCCCAGCATTTT	CASSLTDNQPQHF	-	-	TRBV12-3/TRBV12-4	TRBJ1-5
TGTGCCAGTAGTACTCGCGGACAGTCAAACTATGGCTACACCTTC	CASSTRGQSNYGYTF	-	-	TRBV19	TRBJ1-2
TGTGCCAGCCTCTCTGATGAGGGACTATATGGCTACACCTTC	CASLSDEGLYGYTF	-	-	TRBV28	TRBJ1-2
TGCGCCAGCAGCTCTAGCGGGAGGGTCTTGGCGAATGAGCAGTTCTTC	CASSSSGRVLANEQFF	TRBD2	-	TRBV4-3	TRBJ2-1
TGTGCCAGTAGTATCCAGGGGGCGACTGAAGCTTTCTTT	CASSIQGATEAFF	TRBD1	once	TRBV19	TRBJ1-1